Listed here is a single T cell receptor beta chain. The antigen it binds to is not known. Base qualities were left out, and no much larger clone turns up one base away. The sample comes from a study of beta chain features in type 1 diabetes (dated 2018 in TCRdb). About the investigation overall: Mean age, gender distribution, total cell number and subset yield were not different between patients and healthy donors. Regulatory and stem cell-like memory subsets were obtained from only 8 patients and roughly 8 healthy donors, while naive and central memory subsets were obtained from all 30 or so donors. A total of under 140,000,000 sorted cells were examined across all samples, and the number of cells per subset was strongly correlated with RNA yield. In the study, TCRB repertoires of sorted circulating CD4+ T cell subsets from recently diagnosed type 1 diabetes patients were compared with those of matched healthy donors. General study outcomes and caveats: In all four CD4+ subsets, TCRB CDR3 length was moderately but significantly shorter in type 1 diabetes patients. HLA sub-analyses involved small numbers of individuals, so any influence of HLA type on TCRB rearrangement remained unresolved. Because cDNA was sequenced instead of genomic DNA, activated cells with high expression could be over-represented, although the groups did not differ in activation or CD3 levels. At VDJ recombination sites, patients with type 1 diabetes made fewer insertions and deleted more nucleotides, a pattern implying thymic rearrangement abnormalities. PCR might favor shorter templates, but patient and control samples were amplified and corrected together, so any skew would affect both groups equally. Naive, central memory and regulatory TCRB repertoires appeared to be more alike among patients than among healthy donors.

The entire isolated RNA was reverse transcribed using the High Capacity cDNA Reverse Transcription Kit, and thus expressed TCRB transcripts were sequenced. Naive, central memory and regulatory T cell samples underwent deep immunoSEQ sequencing, averaging about 3.5 million total reads per sample. After sorted cells were lysed in RLT buffer, RNA was extracted with DNase-treated RNeasy Micro or Mini kits, with the choice depending on cell number. Each cell subset was processed separately to prevent cross-contamination, with patient and healthy donor samples processed together. The immunoSEQ multiplex PCR was used to amplify TCRB sequences from cDNA, generating 87-bp fragments that spanned the CDR3 region. The amplicons were sequenced using the Illumina HiSeq platform. As for the original processing: Synthetic template baselines were used to correct PCR bias computationally, reads within Hamming distance 2 were collapsed, and singletons that could not be merged were discarded. Reads were aligned against IMGT to assign V, D and J genes, CDR3 length and insertions or deletions at six rearrangement sites. Clonotype counts were normalized to sorted cell number within each subset before computing true diversity and Gini coefficients with the tcR R package. The overlap coefficient, calculated on TCRB nucleotide sequences, was used to measure repertoire sharing. The clones in this table, taken by TCRdb from immuneACCESS, are in-frame only. Not every clone is retained; where verified, under half of the shortfall comes from an unresolved V gene, and the cause of the rest is unknown. The DNA gave D and trimming, while V, J and clone size come from that table. The sample includes hundreds of thousands of clones, with approximately 14% observed a single time. In total, the top ten clones hold more than 6.5% of the sample.

Including cysteine and phenylalanine, the CDR3 has 15 amino acids. Kept here is only the CDR3 DNA, which spans 45 bases and is read in frame from base 1. According to the germline V gene, CDR1 reads MNHNS and CDR2 reads SASEGT. V and J lose 5 bases and 0 bases, and a span of 10 bases separates them. From each donor, a single peripheral blood sample of 90 to 150 mL on average was drawn into heparinised tubes. Naive, central memory, regulatory and stem cell-like memory CD4+ T cells were sorted on a BD FACSAria II using a panel including CD45RO, CCR7, CD25, CD127, CD95 and CD27. All sorted populations exceeded 98% purity. PBMCs were isolated immediately by Lymphoprep density gradient centrifugation and stained directly without culture. So that batch effects would be minimized, each experiment stained and sorted samples in pairs, pairing one healthy donor with one patient.

The sequencing sample was made of central memory CD4+ T cells from blood. This sequence originates from a man under 40 in good health. This chain is built from TRBV6-1 and TRBJ2-2; the D gene is perhaps TRBD2, from 6 matching bases. The sequence in DNA is TGTGCCAGCAGTCTCGAGCGGGCGAACACCGGGGAGCTGTTTTTT. Translation gives CASSLERANTGELFF.